Below, 4 T cell receptor beta chains from the same sample are listed, as sequenced in a study of cytomegalovirus exposure and HLA in healthy donors. This PCR relied on a set of 60 Vbeta primers and 13 Jbeta primers. Generated by immunoSEQ multiplex PCR, the TCRdb table keeps only in-frame clones and is missing some. In the table there are roughly 150,000 clones, 78% of which are singletons. Sequenced sample: PBMCs. These receptors were taken from a male donor in good health and CMV-seronegative.

The chain couples TRBV7-2 to TRBJ1-2; TRBD1 matches 9 bases. V trimming: 5 bases; J trimming: 4 bases; junction bases outside the gene matches: 2. The CDR3 is 13 amino acids. Germline V lookup: CDR1 SGHTA, CDR2 FQGNSA. CDR3 nucleotides: TGTGCCAGCAGCGCACAGGGGGCCTATGGCTACACCTTC. Encoded protein: CASSAQGAYGYTF.

This chain connects TRBV7-3 to TRBJ2-5; 13 bases match TRBD2. Germline loops: CDR1 SGHTA, CDR2 FQGTGA. The CDR3 contains 17 residues. V was clipped by 2 bases and J by 4 bases; unmatched bases: 7. CDR3 region: CASSLGTSGAGGETQYF. The CDR3 DNA reads TGTGCCAGCAGCTTAGGGACTAGCGGGGCGGGGGGAGAGACCCAGTACTTC. The full variable domain, its missing parts supplied by reference TRBV7-3 and TRBJ2-5, is GAGVSQTPSNKVTEKGKYVELRCDPISGHTALYWYRQSLGQGPEFLIYFQGTGAADDSGLPNDRFFAVRPEGSVSTLKIQRTERGDSAVYLCASSLGTSGAGGETQYFGPGTRLLVL.

This chain connects TRBV6-5 to TRBJ2-3, with no clear D. Germline lookup yields CDR1 MNHEY and CDR2 SVGAGI. CDR3 size: 14 residues. Trimming took off 3 bases at V and 2 bases at J, with 9 bases between the two ends. CDR3: CASSYTQITDTQYF. Here the CDR3 DNA reads TGTGCCAGCAGTTATACCCAGATCACAGATACGCAGTATTTT.

J is TRBJ2-3 and V is TRBV4-1; TRBD2 might be the D (6 bases). The germline V gene encodes CDR1 MGHRA and CDR2 YSYEKL. There are 15 residues in the CDR3. V shed 1 base and J shed 5 bases, with 13 bases lying between them. This CDR3 is CASSQGGMGGDTQYF. In nucleotides, the CDR3 is TGCGCCAGCAGCCAAGGTGGCATGGGAGGAGATACGCAGTATTTT.